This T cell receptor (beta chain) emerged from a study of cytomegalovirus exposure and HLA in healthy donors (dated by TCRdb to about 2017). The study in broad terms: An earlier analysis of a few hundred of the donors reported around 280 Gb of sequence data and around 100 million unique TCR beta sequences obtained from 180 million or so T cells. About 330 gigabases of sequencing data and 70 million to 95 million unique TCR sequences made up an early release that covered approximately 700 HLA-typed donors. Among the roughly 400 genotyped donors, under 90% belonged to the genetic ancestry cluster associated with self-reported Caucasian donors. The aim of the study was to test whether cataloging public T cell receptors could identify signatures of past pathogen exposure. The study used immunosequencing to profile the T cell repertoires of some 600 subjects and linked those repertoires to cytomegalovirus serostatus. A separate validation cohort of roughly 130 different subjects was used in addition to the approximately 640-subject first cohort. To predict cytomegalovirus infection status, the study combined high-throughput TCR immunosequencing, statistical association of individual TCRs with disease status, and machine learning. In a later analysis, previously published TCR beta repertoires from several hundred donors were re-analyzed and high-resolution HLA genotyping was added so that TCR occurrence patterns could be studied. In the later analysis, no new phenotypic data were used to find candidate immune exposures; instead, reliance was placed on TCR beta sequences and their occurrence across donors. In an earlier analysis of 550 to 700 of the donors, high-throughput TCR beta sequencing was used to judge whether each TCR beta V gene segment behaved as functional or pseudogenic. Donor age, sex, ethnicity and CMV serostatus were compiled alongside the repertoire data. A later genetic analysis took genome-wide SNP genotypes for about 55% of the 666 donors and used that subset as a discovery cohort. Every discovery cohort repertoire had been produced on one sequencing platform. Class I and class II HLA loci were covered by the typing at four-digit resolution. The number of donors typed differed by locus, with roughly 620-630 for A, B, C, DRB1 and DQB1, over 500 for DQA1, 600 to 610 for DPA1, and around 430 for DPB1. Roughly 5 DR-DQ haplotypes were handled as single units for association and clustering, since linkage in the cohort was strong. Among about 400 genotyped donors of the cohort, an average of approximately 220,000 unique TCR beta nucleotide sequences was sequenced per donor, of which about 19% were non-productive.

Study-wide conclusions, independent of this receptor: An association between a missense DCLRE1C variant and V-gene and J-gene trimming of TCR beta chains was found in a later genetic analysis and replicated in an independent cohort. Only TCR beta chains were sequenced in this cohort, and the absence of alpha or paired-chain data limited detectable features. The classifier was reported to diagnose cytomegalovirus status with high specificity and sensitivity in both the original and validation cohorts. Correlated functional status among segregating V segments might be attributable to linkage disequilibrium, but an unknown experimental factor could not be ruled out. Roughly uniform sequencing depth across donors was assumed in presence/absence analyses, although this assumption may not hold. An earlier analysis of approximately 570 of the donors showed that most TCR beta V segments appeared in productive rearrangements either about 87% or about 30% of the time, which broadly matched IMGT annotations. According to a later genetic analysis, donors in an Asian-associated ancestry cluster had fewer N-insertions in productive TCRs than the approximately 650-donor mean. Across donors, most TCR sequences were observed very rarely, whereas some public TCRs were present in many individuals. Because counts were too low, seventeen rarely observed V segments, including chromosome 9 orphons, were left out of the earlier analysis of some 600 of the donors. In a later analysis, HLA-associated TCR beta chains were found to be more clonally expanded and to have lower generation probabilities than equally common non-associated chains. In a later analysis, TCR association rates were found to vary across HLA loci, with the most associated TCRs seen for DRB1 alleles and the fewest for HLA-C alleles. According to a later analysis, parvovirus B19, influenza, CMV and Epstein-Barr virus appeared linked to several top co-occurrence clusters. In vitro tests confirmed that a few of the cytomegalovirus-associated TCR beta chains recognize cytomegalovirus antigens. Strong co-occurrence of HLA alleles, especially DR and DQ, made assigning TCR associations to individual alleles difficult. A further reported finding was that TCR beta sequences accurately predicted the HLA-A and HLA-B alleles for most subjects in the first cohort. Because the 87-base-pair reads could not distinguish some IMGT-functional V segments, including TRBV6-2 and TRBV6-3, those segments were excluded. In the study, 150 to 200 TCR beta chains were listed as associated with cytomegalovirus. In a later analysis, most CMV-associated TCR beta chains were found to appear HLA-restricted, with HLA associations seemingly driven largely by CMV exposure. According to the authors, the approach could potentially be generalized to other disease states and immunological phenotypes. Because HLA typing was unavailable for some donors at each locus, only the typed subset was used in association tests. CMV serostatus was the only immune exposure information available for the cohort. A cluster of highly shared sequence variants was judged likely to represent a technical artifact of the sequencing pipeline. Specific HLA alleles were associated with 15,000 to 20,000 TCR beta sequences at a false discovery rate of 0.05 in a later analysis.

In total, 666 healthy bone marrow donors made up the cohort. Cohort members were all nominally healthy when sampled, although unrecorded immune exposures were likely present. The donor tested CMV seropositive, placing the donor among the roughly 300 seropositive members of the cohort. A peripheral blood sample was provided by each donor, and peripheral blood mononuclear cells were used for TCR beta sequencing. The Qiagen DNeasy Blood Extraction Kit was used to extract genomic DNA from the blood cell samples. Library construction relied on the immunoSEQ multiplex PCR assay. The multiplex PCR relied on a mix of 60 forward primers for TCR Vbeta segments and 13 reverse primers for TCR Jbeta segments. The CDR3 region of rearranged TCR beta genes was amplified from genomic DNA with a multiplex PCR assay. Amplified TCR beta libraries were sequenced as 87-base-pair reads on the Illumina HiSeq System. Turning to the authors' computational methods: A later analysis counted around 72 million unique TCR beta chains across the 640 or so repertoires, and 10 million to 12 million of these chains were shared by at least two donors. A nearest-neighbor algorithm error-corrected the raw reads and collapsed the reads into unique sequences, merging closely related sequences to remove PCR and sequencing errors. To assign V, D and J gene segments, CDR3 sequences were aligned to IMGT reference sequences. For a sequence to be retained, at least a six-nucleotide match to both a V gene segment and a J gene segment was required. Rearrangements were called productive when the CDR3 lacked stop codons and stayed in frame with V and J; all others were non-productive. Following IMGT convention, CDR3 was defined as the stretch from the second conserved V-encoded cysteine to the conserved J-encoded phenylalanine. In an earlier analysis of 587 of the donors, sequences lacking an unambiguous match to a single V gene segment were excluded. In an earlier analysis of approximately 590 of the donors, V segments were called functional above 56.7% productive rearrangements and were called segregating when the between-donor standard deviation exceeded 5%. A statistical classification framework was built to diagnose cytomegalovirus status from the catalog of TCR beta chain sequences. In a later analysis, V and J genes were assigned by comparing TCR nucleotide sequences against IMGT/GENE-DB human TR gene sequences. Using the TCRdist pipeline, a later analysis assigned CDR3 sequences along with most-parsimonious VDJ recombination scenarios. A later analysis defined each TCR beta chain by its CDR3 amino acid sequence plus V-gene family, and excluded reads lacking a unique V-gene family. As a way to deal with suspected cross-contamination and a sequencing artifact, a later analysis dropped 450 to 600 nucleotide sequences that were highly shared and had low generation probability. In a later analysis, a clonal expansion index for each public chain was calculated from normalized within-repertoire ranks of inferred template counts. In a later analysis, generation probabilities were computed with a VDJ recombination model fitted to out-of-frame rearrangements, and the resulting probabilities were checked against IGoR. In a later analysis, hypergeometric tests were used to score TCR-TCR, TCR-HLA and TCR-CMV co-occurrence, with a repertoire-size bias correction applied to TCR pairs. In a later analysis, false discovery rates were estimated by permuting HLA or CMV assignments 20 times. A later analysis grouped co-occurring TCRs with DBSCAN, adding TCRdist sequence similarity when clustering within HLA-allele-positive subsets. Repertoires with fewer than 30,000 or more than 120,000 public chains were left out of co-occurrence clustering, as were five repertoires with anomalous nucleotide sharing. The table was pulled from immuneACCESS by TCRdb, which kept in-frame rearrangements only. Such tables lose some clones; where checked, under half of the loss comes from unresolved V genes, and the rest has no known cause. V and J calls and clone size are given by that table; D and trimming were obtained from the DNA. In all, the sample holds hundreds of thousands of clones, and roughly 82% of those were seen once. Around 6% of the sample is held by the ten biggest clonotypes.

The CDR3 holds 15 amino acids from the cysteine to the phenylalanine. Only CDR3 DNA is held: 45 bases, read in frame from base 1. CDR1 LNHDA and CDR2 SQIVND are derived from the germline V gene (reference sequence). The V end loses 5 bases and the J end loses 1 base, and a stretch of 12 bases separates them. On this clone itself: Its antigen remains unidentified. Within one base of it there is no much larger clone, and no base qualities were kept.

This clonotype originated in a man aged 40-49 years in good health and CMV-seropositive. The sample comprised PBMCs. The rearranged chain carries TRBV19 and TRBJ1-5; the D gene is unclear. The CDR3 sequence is CASSSDYISNQPQHF. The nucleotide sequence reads TGTGCCAGTAGTTCAGACTACATAAGCAATCAGCCCCAGCATTTT.